This TCR beta chain derives from a study of neoadjuvant anti-PD-1 for oral cavity cancer. Background on the study: Patients without progression received a fourth nivolumab dose around day 43, then surgical resection on days 50-56.

The CDR3 extends over 15 amino acids. Between the trimmed V and J ends, which lost 5 bases and 2 bases, there was a span of 16 bases. Germline V gene sequence: CDR1 MNHEY, CDR2 SMNVEV (reference sequence). These newly diagnosed stage II-IVA oral cavity squamous cell carcinoma patients had no prior systemic or radiation treatment. Using immunoSEQ multiplex PCR, the repertoire was profiled, and TCRdb retains in-frame clones only, with some absent. This table holds about 14,000 clones, 65% found once. The genes are TRBV27 and TRBJ2-7, with a tentative D call TRBD2 (6 bases). The sample consisted of PBMCs, taken before nivolumab (anti-PD-1) treatment. The source of this sequence is a person aged 35 to 85 with oral cavity squamous cell carcinoma. CDR3 sequence reads: CASSAIAGTPYEQYF. CDR3 DNA: TGTGCCAGCAGTGCCATAGCAGGGACTCCCTACGAGCAGTACTTC.